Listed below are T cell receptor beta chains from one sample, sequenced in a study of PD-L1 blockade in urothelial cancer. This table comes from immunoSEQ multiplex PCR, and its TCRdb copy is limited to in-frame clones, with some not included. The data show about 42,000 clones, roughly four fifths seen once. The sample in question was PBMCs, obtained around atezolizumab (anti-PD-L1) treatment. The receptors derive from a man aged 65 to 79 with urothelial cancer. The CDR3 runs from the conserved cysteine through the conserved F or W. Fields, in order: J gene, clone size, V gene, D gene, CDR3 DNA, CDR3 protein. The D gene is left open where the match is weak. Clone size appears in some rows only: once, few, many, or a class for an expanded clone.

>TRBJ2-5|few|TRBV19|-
TGTGCCAGTAGTAACAGTGGAGAGACCCAGTACTTC
CASSNSGETQYF
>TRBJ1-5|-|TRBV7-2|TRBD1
TGTGCCAGCGGCCACAGGGGTAGCAATCAGCCCCAGCATTTT
CASGHRGSNQPQHF
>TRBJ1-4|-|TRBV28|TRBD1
TGTGCCAGCAGTTTAAGCGACAGGGGTATTCGCGCTAATGAAAAACTGTTTTTT
CASSLSDRGIRANEKLFF
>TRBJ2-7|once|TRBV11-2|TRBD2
TGTGCCAGCAGCTTAGCAGGACTAGCGGGAGTGTACGAGCAGTACTTC
CASSLAGLAGVYEQYF
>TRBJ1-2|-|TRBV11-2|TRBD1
TGTGCCAGCAGCTCGCTACGAAACAGGGGGCTGGACTATGGCTACACCTTC
CASSSLRNRGLDYGYTF
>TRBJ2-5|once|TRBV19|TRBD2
TGTGCCAGTAGTAGACTAGCGGATCAAGAGACCCAGTACTTC
CASSRLADQETQYF
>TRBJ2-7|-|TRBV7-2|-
TGTGCCAGCAGCTCAGTATGGGGCGGCTACGAGCAGTACTTC
CASSSVWGGYEQYF
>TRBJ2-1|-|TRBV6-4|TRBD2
TGTGCCAGCAGTGACTCTCCCGGGGGGGAGCAGTTCTTC
CASSDSPGGEQFF
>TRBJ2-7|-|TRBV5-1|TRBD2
TGCGCCAGCAGCCCGGGACTAGGGTACGAGCAGTACTTC
CASSPGLGYEQYF
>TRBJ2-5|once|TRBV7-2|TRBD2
TGTGCCAGCAGCTTGGTTTACGGCGGGGGGCAAGAGACCCAGTACTTC
CASSLVYGGGQETQYF
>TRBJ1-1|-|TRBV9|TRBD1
TGTGCCAGCAGCCCTGGCCAGGGGGCTACTGAAGCTTTCTTT
CASSPGQGATEAFF
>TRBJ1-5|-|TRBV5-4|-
TGTGCCAGCAGCTTGGGGGGCACTAGCCATAATCAGCCCCAGCATTTT
CASSLGGTSHNQPQHF
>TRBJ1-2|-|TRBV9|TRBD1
TGTGCCAGCGGACAGGGCGGGGAGGATGGCTACACCTTC
CASGQGGEDGYTF
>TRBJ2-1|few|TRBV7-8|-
TGTGCCAGCAGCTTAGATACCGGTCGAGGGTTACACAATGAGCAGTTCTTC
CASSLDTGRGLHNEQFF
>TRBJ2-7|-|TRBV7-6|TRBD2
TGTGCCAGCAGCTCTCCTTTAGCGGGGGGGGGTCGTTCCTACGAGCAGTACTTC
CASSSPLAGGGRSYEQYF
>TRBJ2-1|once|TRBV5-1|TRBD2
TGCGCCAGCAGCCGCGCTAGGACTAGCGGGGCCAATGAGCAGTTCTTC
CASSRARTSGANEQFF
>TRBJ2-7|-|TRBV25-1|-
TGTGCCAGCAGTGAATCTTCCGGGGAAGACTACGAGCAGTACTTC
CASSESSGEDYEQYF
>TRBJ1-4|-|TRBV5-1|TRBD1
TGCGCCAGCAGCTTGGGACAGGGCTGGGAAAAACTGTTTTTT
CASSLGQGWEKLFF
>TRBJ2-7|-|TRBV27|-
TGTGCCAGCAGTTCTCGGAGCTCCTACGAGCAGTACTTC
CASSSRSSYEQYF
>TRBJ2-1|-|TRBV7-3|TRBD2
TGTGCCAGCAGCCCCAAGACTAGCGGGAGTTGGAATGAGCAGTTCTTC
CASSPKTSGSWNEQFF
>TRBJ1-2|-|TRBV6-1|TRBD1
TGTGCCAGCAGTAGGACACAGGGGTGGAGTGGCTACACCTTC
CASSRTQGWSGYTF
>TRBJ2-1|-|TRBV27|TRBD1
TGTGCCAGCAGTCCGACAGGGAGTTTCATTCATGAGCAGTTCTTC
CASSPTGSFIHEQFF
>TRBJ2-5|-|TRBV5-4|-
TGTGCCAGCAGTTTGCGGTCGCGGGAAGAGACCCAGTACTTC
CASSLRSREETQYF
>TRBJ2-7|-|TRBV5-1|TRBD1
TGCGCCAGCAGCCTAGACCATACCGGGACAGGAAGCTACGAGCAGTACTTC
CASSLDHTGTGSYEQYF
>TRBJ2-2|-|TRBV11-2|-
TGTGCCAGCAGCTCCACCCGGGGCGGGAAGAACACCGGGGAGCTGTTTTTT
CASSSTRGGKNTGELFF
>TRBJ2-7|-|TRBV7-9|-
TGTGCCAGCAGCTCTTTCCTGGGCCTCGTTGGCGAGCAGTACTTC
CASSSFLGLVGEQYF
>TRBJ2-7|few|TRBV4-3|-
TGCGCCAGCAGCCAAGATACTACCTACGAGCAGTACTTC
CASSQDTTYEQYF
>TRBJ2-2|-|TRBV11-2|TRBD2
TGTGCCAGCAGCTCGTACGGGACTAGTGGATCCGGGGAGCTGTTTTTT
CASSSYGTSGSGELFF
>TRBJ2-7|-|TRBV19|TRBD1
TGTGCCAGCCGCTGGACAGGGGATAACAATCCTGTCTACGAGCAGTACTTC
CASRWTGDNNPVYEQYF
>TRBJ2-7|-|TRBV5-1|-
TGCGCCAGCACTGGCGGGACCTCCTACGAGCAGTACTTC
CASTGGTSYEQYF
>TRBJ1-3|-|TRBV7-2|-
TGTGCCAGCAGCCCCCGGAGAAGCTCCTTCTCTGGAAACACCATATATTTT
CASSPRRSSFSGNTIYF